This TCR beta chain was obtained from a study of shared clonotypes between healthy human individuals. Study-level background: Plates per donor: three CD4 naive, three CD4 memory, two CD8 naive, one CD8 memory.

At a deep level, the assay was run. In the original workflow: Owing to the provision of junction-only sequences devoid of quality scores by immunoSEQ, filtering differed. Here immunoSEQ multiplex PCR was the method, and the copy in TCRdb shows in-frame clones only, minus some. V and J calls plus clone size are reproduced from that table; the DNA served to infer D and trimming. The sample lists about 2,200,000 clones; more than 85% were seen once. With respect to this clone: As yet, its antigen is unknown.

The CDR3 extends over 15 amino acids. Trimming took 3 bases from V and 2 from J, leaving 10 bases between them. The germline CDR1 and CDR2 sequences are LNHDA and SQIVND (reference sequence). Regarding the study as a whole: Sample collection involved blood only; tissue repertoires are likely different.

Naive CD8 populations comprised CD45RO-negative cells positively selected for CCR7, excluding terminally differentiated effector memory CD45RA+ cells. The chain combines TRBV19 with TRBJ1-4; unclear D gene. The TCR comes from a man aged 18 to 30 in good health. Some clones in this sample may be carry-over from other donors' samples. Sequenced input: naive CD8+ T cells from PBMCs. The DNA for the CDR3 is TGTGCCAGTAGTATCGGTTGGCTGACTAATGAAAAACTGTTTTTT. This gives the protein CASSIGWLTNEKLFF.